This T cell receptor beta chain was recorded in a study of cytomegalovirus exposure and HLA in healthy donors. Study-wide points: The availability of immune exposure information extended only to CMV serostatus.

Points on this clone: Its matching antigen is unknown.

The primer mix had 60 Vbeta and 13 Jbeta primers. Measured with immunoSEQ multiplex PCR; TCRdb has only the in-frame clones, and not every one. The sample comprises approximately 150,000 clones, over 65% of which are singletons, and roughly an eighth rests with the top ten. This sequence was found in a man aged 35 to 55 in good health and CMV-seropositive. The material sequenced was PBMCs.

The CDR3 here is CASSFPAGETQYF. CDR3 nucleotide sequence: TGTGCCAGCAGCTTCCCAGCAGGGGAGACCCAGTACTTC. This chain connects TRBV7-2 to TRBJ2-5, with a weak D call TRBD1 (5 bases). Germline CDR1 is SGHTA and CDR2 is FQGNSA. Trimming left V 3 bases short and J 5 bases short, with 10 bases between. The length of the CDR3 is 13 residues. The variable domain in full, completed from reference TRBV7-2 and TRBJ2-5, reads GAGVSQSPSNKVTEKGKDVELRCDPISGHTALYWYRQSLGQGLEFLIYFQGNSAPDKSGLPSDRFSAERTGGSVSTLTIQRTQQEDSAVYLCASSFPAGETQYFGPGTRLLVL.